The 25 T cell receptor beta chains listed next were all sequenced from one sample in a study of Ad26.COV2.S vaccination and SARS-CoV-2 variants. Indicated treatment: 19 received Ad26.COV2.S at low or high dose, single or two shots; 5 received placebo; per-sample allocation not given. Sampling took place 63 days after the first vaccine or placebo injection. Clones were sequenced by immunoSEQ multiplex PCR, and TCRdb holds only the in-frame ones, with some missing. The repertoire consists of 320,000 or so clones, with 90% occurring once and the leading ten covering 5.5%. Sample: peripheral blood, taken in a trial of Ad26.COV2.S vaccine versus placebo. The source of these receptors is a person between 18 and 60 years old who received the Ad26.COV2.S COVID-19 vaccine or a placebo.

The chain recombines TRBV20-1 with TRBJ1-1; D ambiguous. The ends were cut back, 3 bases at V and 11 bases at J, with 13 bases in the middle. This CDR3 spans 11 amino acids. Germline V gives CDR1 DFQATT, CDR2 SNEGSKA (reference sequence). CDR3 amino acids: CSASYTSKAFF. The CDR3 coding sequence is TGCAGTGCTAGTTATACTTCTAAGGCTTTCTTT.

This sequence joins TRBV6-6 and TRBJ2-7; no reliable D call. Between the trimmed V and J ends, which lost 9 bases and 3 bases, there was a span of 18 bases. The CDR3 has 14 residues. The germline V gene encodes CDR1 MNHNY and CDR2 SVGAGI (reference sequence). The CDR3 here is CASASYSGVYEQYF. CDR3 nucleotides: TGTGCCAGTGCCTCTTATAGTGGGGTCTACGAGCAGTACTTC.

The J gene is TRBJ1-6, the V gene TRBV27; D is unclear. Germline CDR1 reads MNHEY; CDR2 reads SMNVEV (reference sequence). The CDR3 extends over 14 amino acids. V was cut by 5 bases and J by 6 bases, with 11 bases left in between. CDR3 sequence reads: CASSTLWGNSPLHF. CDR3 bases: TGTGCCAGCAGTACCCTCTGGGGTAATTCACCCCTCCACTTT.

This chain's CDR3 is CASSQDEQGAYSSPLHF. The CDR3 DNA reads TGCGCCAGCAGCCAAGATGAGCAGGGGGCATACTCTTCACCCCTCCACTTT. The V and J genes are TRBV4-1 and TRBJ1-6, with 8 bases fitting TRBD1. The ends lost 0 bases at V and 9 bases at J; junction bases unmatched: 10. The CDR3 loop spans 17 amino acids. Germline values: CDR1 MGHRA, CDR2 YSYEKL.

CDR3 sequence: CSVEARVRWYPEAFF. The CDR3 DNA reads TGCAGCGTTGAGGCTAGGGTTAGGTGGTACCCTGAAGCTTTCTTT. The chain combines TRBV29-1 with TRBJ1-1; D gene ambiguous. CDR3 length equals 15 residues. Germline V gives CDR1 SQVTM, CDR2 ANQGSEA. V lost 3 bases to trimming and J lost 6 bases, with 20 bases between them.

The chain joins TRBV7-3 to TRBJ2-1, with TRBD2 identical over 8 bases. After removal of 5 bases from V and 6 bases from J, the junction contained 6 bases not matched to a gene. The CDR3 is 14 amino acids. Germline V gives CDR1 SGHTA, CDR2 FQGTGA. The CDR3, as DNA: TGTGCCAGCAGCCTGGCGGGAGGCTTCAATGAGCAGTTCTTC. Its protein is CASSLAGGFNEQFF.

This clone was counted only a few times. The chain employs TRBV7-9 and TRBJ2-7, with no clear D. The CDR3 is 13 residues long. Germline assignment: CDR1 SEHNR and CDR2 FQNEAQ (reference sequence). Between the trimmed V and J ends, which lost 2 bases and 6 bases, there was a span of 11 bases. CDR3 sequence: CASSLLGRSEQYV. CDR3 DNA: TGTGCCAGCAGCTTATTAGGACGATCCGAGCAGTACGTC.

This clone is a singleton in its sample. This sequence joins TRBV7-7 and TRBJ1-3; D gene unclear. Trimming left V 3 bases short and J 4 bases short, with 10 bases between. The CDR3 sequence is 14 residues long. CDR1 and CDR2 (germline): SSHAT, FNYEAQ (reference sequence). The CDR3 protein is CASSLGGSGNTIYF. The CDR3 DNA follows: TGTGCCAGCAGCTTGGGCGGATCGGGAAACACCATATATTTT.

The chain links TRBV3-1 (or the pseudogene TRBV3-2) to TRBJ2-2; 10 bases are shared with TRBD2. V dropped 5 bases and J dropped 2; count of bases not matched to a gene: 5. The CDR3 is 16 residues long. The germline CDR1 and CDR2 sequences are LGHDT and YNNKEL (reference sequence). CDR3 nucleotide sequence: TGTGCCAGCAGCTCCAGCGGGGGGGGAAACACCGGGGAGCTGTTTTTT. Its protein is CASSSSGGGNTGELFF.

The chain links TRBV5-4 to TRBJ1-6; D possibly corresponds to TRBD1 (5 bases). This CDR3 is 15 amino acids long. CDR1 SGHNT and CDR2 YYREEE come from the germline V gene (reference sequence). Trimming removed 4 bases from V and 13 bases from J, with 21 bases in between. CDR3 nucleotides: TGTGCCAGCAGCCTGACCGGGGCGGCCCTTCACCCCCTCCACTTT. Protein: CASSLTGAALHPLHF.

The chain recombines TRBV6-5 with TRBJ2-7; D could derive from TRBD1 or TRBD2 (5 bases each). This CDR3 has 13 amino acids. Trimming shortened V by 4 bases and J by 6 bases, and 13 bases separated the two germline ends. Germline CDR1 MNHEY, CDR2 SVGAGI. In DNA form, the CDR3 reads TGTGCCAGCAGTTCCCTTGGGACCTCCGAGCAGTACTTC. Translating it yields CASSSLGTSEQYF.

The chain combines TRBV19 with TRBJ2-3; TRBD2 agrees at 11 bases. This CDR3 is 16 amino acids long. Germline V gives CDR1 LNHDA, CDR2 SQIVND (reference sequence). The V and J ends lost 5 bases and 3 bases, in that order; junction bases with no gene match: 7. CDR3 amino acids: CASSRLAGKATDTQYF. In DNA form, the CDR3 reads TGTGCCAGTAGTCGACTAGCGGGGAAAGCGACAGATACGCAGTATTTT.

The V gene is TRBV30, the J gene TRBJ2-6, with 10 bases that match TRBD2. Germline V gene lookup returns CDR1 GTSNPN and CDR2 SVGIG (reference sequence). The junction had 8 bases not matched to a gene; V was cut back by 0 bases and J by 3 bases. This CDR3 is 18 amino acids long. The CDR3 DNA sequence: TGTGCCTGGAGTGTACCGGCTAGCGGGAGAAGTGGGGCCAACGTCCTGACTTTC. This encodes CAWSVPASGRSGANVLTF.

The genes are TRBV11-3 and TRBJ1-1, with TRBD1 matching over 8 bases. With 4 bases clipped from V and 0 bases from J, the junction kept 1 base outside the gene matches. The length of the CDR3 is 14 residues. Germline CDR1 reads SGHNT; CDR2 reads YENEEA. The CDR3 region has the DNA TGTGCCAGCAGCTCGGACAGGGTGAACACTGAAGCTTTCTTT. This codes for CASSSDRVNTEAFF.

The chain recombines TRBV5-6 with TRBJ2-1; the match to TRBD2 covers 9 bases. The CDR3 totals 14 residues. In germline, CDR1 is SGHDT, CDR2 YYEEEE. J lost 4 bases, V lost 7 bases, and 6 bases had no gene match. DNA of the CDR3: TGTGCCAGCTTCGGGCTAGCGGGATACAATGAGCAGTTCTTC. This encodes CASFGLAGYNEQFF.

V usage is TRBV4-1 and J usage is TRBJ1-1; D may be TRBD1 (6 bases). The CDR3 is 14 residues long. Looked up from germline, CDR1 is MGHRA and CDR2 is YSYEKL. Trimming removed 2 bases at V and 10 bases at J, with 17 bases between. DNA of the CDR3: TGCGCCAGCAGCCAACCCGGGACAAAATTTGGAGCTTTCTTT. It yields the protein CASSQPGTKFGAFF.

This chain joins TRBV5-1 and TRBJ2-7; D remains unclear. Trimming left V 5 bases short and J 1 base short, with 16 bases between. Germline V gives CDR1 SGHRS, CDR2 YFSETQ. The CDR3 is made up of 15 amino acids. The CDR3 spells CASRYGLSGSYEQYF. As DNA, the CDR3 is TGCGCCAGCAGATACGGCCTCTCTGGGTCCTACGAGCAGTACTTC.

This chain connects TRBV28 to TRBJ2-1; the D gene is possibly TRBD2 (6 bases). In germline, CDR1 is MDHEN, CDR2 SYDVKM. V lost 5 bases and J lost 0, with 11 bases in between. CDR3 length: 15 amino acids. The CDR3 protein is CASSILANSYNEQFF. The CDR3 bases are TGTGCCAGCAGTATCCTAGCGAACTCCTACAATGAGCAGTTCTTC.

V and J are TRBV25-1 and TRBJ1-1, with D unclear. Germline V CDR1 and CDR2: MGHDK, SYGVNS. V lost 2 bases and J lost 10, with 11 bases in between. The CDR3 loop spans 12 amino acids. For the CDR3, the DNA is TGTGCCAGCAGTGAAATAACCGGAGTAGCTTTCTTT. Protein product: CASSEITGVAFF. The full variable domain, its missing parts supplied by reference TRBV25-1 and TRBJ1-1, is EADIYQTPRYLVIGTGKKITLECSQTMGHDKMYWYQQDPGMELHLIHYSYGVNSTEKGDLSSESTVSRIRTEHFPLTLESARPSHTSQYLCASSEITGVAFFGQGTRLTVV.

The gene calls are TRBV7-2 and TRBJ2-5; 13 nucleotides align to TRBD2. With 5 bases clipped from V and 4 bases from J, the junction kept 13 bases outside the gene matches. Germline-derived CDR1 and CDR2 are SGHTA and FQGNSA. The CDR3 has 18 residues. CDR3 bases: TGTGCCAGCAGCGATACTATCGGGACTAGCGGGGATCGAGAGACCCAGTACTTC. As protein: CASSDTIGTSGDRETQYF.

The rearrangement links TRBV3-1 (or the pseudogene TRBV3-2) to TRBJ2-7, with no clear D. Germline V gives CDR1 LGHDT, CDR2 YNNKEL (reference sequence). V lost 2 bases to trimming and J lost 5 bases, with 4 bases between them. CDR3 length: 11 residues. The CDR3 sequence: CASSQLDEQYF. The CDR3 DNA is TGTGCCAGCAGCCAATTGGACGAGCAGTACTTC.

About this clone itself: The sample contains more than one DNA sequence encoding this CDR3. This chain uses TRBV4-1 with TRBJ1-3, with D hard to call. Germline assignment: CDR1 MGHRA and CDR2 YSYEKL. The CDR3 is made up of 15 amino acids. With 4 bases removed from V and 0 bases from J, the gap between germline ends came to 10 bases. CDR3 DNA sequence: TGCGCCAGCAGCCGAGGAGGTTCCTCTGGAAACACCATATATTTT. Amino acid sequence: CASSRGGSSGNTIYF.

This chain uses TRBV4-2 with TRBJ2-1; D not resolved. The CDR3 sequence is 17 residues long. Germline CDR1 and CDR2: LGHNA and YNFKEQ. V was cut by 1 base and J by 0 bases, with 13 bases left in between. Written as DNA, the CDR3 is TGTGCCAGCAGCCAAGGTGGCGTCGAAAGCTCCTACAATGAGCAGTTCTTC. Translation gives CASSQGGVESSYNEQFF.

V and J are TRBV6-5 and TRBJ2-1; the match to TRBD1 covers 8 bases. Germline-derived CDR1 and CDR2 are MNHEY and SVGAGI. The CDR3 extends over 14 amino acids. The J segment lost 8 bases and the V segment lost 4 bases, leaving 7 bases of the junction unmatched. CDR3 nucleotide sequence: TGTGCCAGCAGTTTACCCTCGACAGGGGATGAGCAGTTCTTC. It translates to CASSLPSTGDEQFF.

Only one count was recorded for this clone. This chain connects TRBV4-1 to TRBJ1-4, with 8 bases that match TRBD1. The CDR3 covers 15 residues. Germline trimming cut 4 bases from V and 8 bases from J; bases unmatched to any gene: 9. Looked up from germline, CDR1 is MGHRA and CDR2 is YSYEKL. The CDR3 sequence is CASSRSDRDGEKLFF. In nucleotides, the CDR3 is TGCGCCAGCAGCCGCTCGGACAGGGATGGCGAAAAACTGTTTTTT.